This T cell receptor beta chain was profiled in a study of T cell changes during pregnancy in multiple sclerosis. This CDR3 contains 16 residues. The method was immunoSEQ multiplex PCR; TCRdb's version includes in-frame clones alone and lacks a portion of them. Of roughly 60,000 clones in the sample, about 89% were seen once. The genes are TRBV21-1 and TRBJ2-7; the table calls TRBD1, which could not be checked here. TRBV21-1 is termed a pseudogene. This receptor was taken from a female donor with multiple sclerosis, enrolled in a pregnancy study. The sequencing used CD4+ T cells from peripheral blood mononuclear cells, collected in the first trimester of pregnancy. The CDR3 DNA follows: TGTGCCAGCAACAAGGGACAGGGGGCTGACGTCTACGAGCAGTACTTC. This sequence encodes CASNKGQGADVYEQYF.